This T cell receptor beta chain was captured in a study of response to subunit inactivated influenza vaccine. Study conclusions and caveats: The authors proposed limited new T cell recruitment per seasonal influenza vaccination.

Each CDR3 protein gets one entry after TCRdb re-called the RT-PCR reads with MiXCR. Counted here are around 850,000 distinct CDR3 sequences, around a sixth occurring once; the ten biggest clones make up roughly a tenth. Per germline, CDR1 SQVTM and CDR2 ANQGSEA. The CDR3 has 17 residues. V gave up 0 bases and J gave up 5 bases; unmatched junction bases: 12. Notes on this clonotype: Its antigen is unidentified.

V and J are TRBV29-1 and TRBJ2-1; 8 nucleotides align to TRBD2. The sample was PBMCs from blood, taken roughly 5 days after vaccination. This clonotype was obtained from a man aged 45-65 years who received an inactivated influenza vaccine. DNA for the CDR3: TGCAGCGTTGAAGATCCGCCTGCGGGAGGCACTGACAATGAGCAGTTCTTC. It encodes CSVEDPPAGGTDNEQFF.